The 24 T cell receptor beta chains below come from one sample, sequenced in a study of long-term antiretroviral therapy in people with HIV (dated by TCRdb to about 2022). The immunoSEQ hsTCRB v3.0 assay was used at survey level resolution to sequence the TRB variable region. TCRdb carries this immuneACCESS record with in-frame sequences only. Its versions omit some clonotypes, under half of them owing to an unresolved V gene in the studies checked, with the rest unexplained. The sample contains about 22,000 clones, 70% to 90% of them found a single time. The ten biggest clones cover roughly 7% of the sample. This sample comprised unsorted PBMCs, obtained 1.8 years before starting antiretroviral therapy. These receptors were obtained from a woman aged 30 to 39 with HIV.

J is TRBJ1-5 and V is TRBV19; no definite D call. The CDR3 is 12 amino acids. Trimming shortened V by 4 bases and J by 1 base, and 2 bases separated the two germline ends. The germline V gene encodes CDR1 LNHDA and CDR2 SQIVND (reference sequence). The CDR3 nucleotides read TGTGCCAGTAGTAGAAGCAATCAGCCCCAGCATTTT. As protein: CASSRSNQPQHF. Full variable domain (outside the CDR3, taken from reference TRBV19 and TRBJ1-5): DGGITQSPKYLFRKEGQNVTLSCEQNLNHDAMYWYRQDPGQGLRLIYYSQIVNDFQKGDIAEGYSVSREKKESFPLTVTSAQKNPTAFYLCASSRSNQPQHFGDGTRLSIL.

The chain carries TRBV6-5 and TRBJ2-7; D unresolved. Trimming shortened V by 4 bases and J by 0 bases, and 10 bases separated the two germline ends. The CDR3 runs 14 residues. The germline gives CDR1 MNHEY, CDR2 SVGAGI. CDR3 bases: TGTGCCAGCAGTTTATATAGGTACTCCTACGAGCAGTACTTC. As protein: CASSLYRYSYEQYF.

The genes are TRBV19 and TRBJ2-2; TRBD1 matches at 11 bases. The CDR3 length is 19 residues. Per germline, CDR1 LNHDA and CDR2 SQIVND (reference sequence). Trimming removed 4 bases from V and 2 bases from J; junction bases left unmatched: 12. CDR3 nucleotide sequence: TGTGCCAGTAGTACCCGGACAGGGGGCGGTGGTTTTAACACCGGGGAGCTGTTTTTT. This gives the protein CASSTRTGGGGFNTGELFF.

The V and J genes are TRBV6-1 and TRBJ1-1, with D unclear. This CDR3 contains 14 residues. V was cut by 6 bases and J by 0 bases, with 11 bases left in between. From germline, CDR1 is MNHNS and CDR2 SASEGT. The CDR3 loop is CASRKGTLNTEAFF. The CDR3 DNA is TGTGCCAGCAGGAAAGGCACACTGAACACTGAAGCTTTCTTT.

This chain links TRBV4-1 with TRBJ1-2; D unresolved. Germline CDR1 MGHRA, CDR2 YSYEKL. This CDR3 is built from 15 residues. V was shortened by 1 base and J by 2 bases, with 11 bases between the two germline ends. Written as DNA, the CDR3 is TGCGCCAGCAGCCAAGGCCCGGGTGCCAACTATGGCTACACCTTC. It encodes CASSQGPGANYGYTF.

The chain joins TRBV27 to TRBJ1-4; 7 bases fit TRBD1. With V trimmed by 5 bases and J by 5 bases, 5 bases remained unmatched. Germline-derived CDR1 and CDR2 are MNHEY and SMNVEV (reference sequence). The CDR3 extends over 14 amino acids. CDR3 in amino acids: CASSGGGLNEKLFF. In DNA form, the CDR3 reads TGTGCCAGCAGTGGAGGGGGCTTGAATGAAAAACTGTTTTTT.

The genes are TRBV27 and TRBJ1-4; 7 bases match TRBD1. The CDR3 runs to 14 residues. CDR1 and CDR2 from the germline V gene are MNHEY and SMNVEV (reference sequence). With V trimmed by 8 bases and J by 7 bases, 10 bases remained unmatched. CDR3 nucleotides: TGTGCCAGCGGGGAACAGGGGATCAGTGAAAAACTGTTTTTT. As protein: CASGEQGISEKLFF. Together with reference TRBV27 and TRBJ1-4, the CDR3 gives the full variable domain: EAQVTQNPRYLITVTGKKLTVTCSQNMNHEYMSWYRQDPGLGLRQIYYSMNVEVTDKGDVPEGYKVSRKEKRNFPLILESPSPNQTSLYFCASGEQGISEKLFFGSGTQLSVL.

This clone showed up just a few times. J is TRBJ2-1 and V is TRBV15; 11 bases fit TRBD2. V shed 1 base, J shed 4 bases, and the junction held 0 bases outside the gene matches. Germline V gene lookup returns CDR1 LNHNV and CDR2 YYDKDF (reference sequence). The CDR3 consists of 15 residues. CDR3 DNA: TGTGCCACCAGCAGAGCTAGCGGGGGGTACAATGAGCAGTTCTTC. This encodes CATSRASGGYNEQFF.

The J gene is TRBJ1-2, the V gene TRBV14; D ambiguous. CDR1 is SGHDN, CDR2 FVKESK, per germline. CDR3 length: 13 residues. The ends were cut back, 4 bases at V and 6 bases at J, with 12 bases in the middle. In DNA form, the CDR3 reads TGTGCCAGCAGCCCGCTCGGAGAGAATGGCTACACCTTC. It is translated as CASSPLGENGYTF.

This rearrangement joins TRBV7-2 to TRBJ2-7, with D possibly TRBD2 on 6 matching bases. There are 12 residues in the CDR3. In germline, CDR1 is SGHTA, CDR2 FQGNSA. V lost 5 bases and J 6 bases, leaving 11 bases between the germline ends. The DNA of the CDR3 is TGTGCCAGCAGCCCCGGGGGTTCCGAGCAGTACGTC. Translating gives CASSPGGSEQYV.

The chain links TRBV27 to TRBJ2-7; D is uncertain. The V gene's germline CDR1 is MNHEY and CDR2 SMNVEV (reference sequence). Trimming removed 6 bases at V and 6 bases at J, with 9 bases between. CDR3 length equals 11 residues. CDR3 DNA: TGTGCCAGCAGCGTCCCAATCGAGCAGTACGTC. Its translation is CASSVPIEQYV.

For this clone: The sample carries other DNA sequences with the same CDR3. The rearrangement uses TRBV6-5 and TRBJ2-1; 10 nucleotides match TRBD1. Trimming took 4 bases from V and 2 from J; bases not matched to a gene: 2. Germline lookup yields CDR1 MNHEY and CDR2 SVGAGI. The length of the CDR3 is 15 residues. CDR3 sequence: CASSSGTGAYNEQFF. DNA for the CDR3: TGTGCCAGCAGTTCCGGGACAGGGGCCTACAATGAGCAGTTCTTC.

The chain has TRBV6-5 and TRBJ1-2; D might be TRBD1 (5 bases). The ends were cut back, 2 bases at V and 2 bases at J, with 6 bases in the middle. This CDR3 region has 13 residues. Germline V lookup: CDR1 MNHEY, CDR2 SVGAGI. CDR3 region: CASSYGGNYGYTF. DNA of the CDR3: TGTGCCAGCAGTTACGGGGGGAACTATGGCTACACCTTC.

This chain joins TRBV7-6 and TRBJ1-5; 7 bases fit TRBD1. Unmatched junction bases numbered 4, after V lost 4 bases and J lost 4 bases. In germline, CDR1 is SGHVS, CDR2 FNYEAQ. This CDR3 is 14 amino acids long. The CDR3 loop is CASSSGTANQPQHF. Here the CDR3 DNA reads TGTGCCAGCAGCTCCGGGACAGCAAATCAGCCCCAGCATTTT.

The V and J genes are TRBV19 and TRBJ1-5; perhaps TRBD1 as D (5 bases). Germline V gene lookup returns CDR1 LNHDA and CDR2 SQIVND (reference sequence). The V and J ends lost 1 base and 8 bases respectively, with 15 bases between them. This CDR3 has 15 amino acids. CDR3 in amino acids: CASSIGQGMAEPQHF. CDR3 DNA: TGTGCCAGTAGTATAGGGCAGGGTATGGCGGAGCCCCAGCATTTT. The entire variable domain, with the rest obtained from reference TRBV19 and TRBJ1-5, is as follows: DGGITQSPKYLFRKEGQNVTLSCEQNLNHDAMYWYRQDPGQGLRLIYYSQIVNDFQKGDIAEGYSVSREKKESFPLTVTSAQKNPTAFYLCASSIGQGMAEPQHFGDGTRLSIL.

This clone was seen just once. The DNA for the CDR3 is TGTGCCAGCAGCCTCCAGACAGCTCTGAACACTGAAGCTTTCTTT. It is translated as CASSLQTALNTEAFF. V and J are TRBV7-2 and TRBJ1-1; D is possibly TRBD1 (5 bases). Germline V lookup: CDR1 SGHTA, CDR2 FQGNSA. Trimming removed 5 bases at V and 0 bases at J, with 13 bases between. This CDR3 has 15 residues. The full variable domain, in which reference TRBV7-2 and TRBJ1-1 provide the parts outside the CDR3, is GAGVSQSPSNKVTEKGKDVELRCDPISGHTALYWYRQSLGQGLEFLIYFQGNSAPDKSGLPSDRFSAERTGGSVSTLTIQRTQQEDSAVYLCASSLQTALNTEAFFGQGTRLTVV.

The chain joins TRBV27 to TRBJ2-3, with 7 bases matching TRBD1. The CDR3 runs to 16 residues. The junction had 3 bases not matched to a gene; V was cut back by 0 bases and J by 0 bases. CDR1 and CDR2 from the germline V gene are MNHEY and SMNVEV (reference sequence). This chain's CDR3 is CASSLSQGYSTDTQYF. Here the CDR3 DNA reads TGTGCCAGCAGTTTATCACAGGGGTATAGCACAGATACGCAGTATTTT.

The chain is built from TRBV14 and TRBJ1-2; TRBD1 matches 9 bases. Germline V CDR1 and CDR2: SGHDN, FVKESK. V shed 5 bases, J shed 5 bases, and the junction held 3 bases outside the gene matches. The CDR3 loop spans 13 amino acids. CDR3 DNA: TGTGCCAGCAGCGGGACAGGGACGTATGGCTACACCTTC. This sequence encodes CASSGTGTYGYTF. Together with reference TRBV14 and TRBJ1-2, the CDR3 gives the full variable domain: EAGVTQFPSHSVIEKGQTVTLRCDPISGHDNLYWYRRVMGKEIKFLLHFVKESKQDESGMPNNRFLAERTGGTYSTLKVQPAELEDSGVYFCASSGTGTYGYTFGSGTRLTVV.

This clone was detected a few times. V gene TRBV6-1 combines with J gene TRBJ1-2; D remains unclear. V lost 7 bases and J lost 5, with 11 bases in between. Germline V gene sequence: CDR1 MNHNS, CDR2 SASEGT. This CDR3 has 12 residues. The DNA of the CDR3 is TGTGCCAGCATGAAAACTGGGTATGGCTACACCTTC. This gives the protein CASMKTGYGYTF.

The chain combines TRBV30 with TRBJ1-1; a weak D match, TRBD1 (5 bases). The CDR3 is made up of 12 amino acids. V lost 2 bases to trimming and J lost 5 bases, with 9 bases between them. In germline, CDR1 is GTSNPN, CDR2 SVGIG (reference sequence). CDR3 loop: CAWSWGGTEAFF. The CDR3 DNA follows: TGTGCCTGGAGTTGGGGGGGGACTGAAGCTTTCTTT.

The rearrangement uses TRBV4-1 and TRBJ1-4; no clear D gene. Deletions cut 2 bases from V and 6 bases from J, with 13 bases between. CDR3 size: 15 residues. In germline, CDR1 is MGHRA, CDR2 YSYEKL. The CDR3 DNA follows: TGCGCCAGCAGCCAATTAGGGATACCTGATGAAAAACTGTTTTTT. Residues: CASSQLGIPDEKLFF.

This chain uses TRBV5-1 with TRBJ2-5, with D possibly TRBD1 on 6 matching bases. There are 14 residues in the CDR3. CDR1 is SGHRS, CDR2 YFSETQ, per germline. V was trimmed by 6 bases and J by 0 bases, leaving 12 bases between them. The chain's CDR3 is CASTEQGHQETQYF. The CDR3 DNA reads TGCGCCAGCACCGAACAGGGTCACCAAGAGACCCAGTACTTC.

Only one count was recorded for this clone. The chain carries TRBV7-9 and TRBJ2-7, with 12 bases that match TRBD1. Germline loops: CDR1 SEHNR, CDR2 FQNEAQ (reference sequence). The J segment lost 2 bases and the V segment lost 6 bases, leaving 5 bases of the junction unmatched. The CDR3 is 15 amino acids. The CDR3 nucleotides read TGTGCCAGCAGTCCCGGGACAGGGGGCCCCTACGAGCAGTACGTC. It is translated as CASSPGTGGPYEQYV.

The rearrangement links TRBV4-2 to TRBJ1-2; weak D call: TRBD1 (5 bases). Trimming removed 6 bases from V and 3 bases from J, with 17 bases in between. The CDR3 consists of 15 residues. Looked up from germline, CDR1 is LGHNA and CDR2 is YNFKEQ. The CDR3 here is CASSDLGRDDYGYTF. The CDR3 DNA follows: TGTGCCAGCAGTGACCTGGGGAGGGACGACTATGGCTACACCTTC.